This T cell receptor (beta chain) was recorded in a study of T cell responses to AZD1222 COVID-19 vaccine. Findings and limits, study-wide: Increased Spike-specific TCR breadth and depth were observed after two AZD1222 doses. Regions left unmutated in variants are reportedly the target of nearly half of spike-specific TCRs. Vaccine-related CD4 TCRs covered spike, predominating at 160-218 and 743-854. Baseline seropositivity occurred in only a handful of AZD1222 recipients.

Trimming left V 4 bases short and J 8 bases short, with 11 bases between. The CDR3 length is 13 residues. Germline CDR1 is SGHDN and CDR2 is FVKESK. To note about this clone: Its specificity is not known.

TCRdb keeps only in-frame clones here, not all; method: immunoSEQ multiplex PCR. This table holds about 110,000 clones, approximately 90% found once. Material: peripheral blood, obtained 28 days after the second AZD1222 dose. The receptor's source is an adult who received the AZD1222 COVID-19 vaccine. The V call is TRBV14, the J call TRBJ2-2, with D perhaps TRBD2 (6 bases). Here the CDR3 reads CASSRFGRGELFF. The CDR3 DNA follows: TGTGCCAGCAGCCGGTTCGGGAGAGGGGAGCTGTTTTTT.